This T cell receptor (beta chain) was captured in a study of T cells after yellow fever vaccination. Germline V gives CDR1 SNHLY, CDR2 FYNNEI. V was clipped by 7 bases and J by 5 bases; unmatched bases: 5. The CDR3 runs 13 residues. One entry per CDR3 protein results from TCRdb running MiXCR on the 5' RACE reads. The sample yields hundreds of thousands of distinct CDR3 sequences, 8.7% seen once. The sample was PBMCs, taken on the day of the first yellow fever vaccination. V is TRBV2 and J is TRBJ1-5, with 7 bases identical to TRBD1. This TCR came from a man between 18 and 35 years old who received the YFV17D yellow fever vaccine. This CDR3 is CASTGQADQPQHF. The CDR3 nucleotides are TGTGCCAGCACTGGACAGGCTGATCAGCCCCAGCATTTT.